This T cell receptor (beta chain) is drawn from a study of blood T cells in healthy people across ages. This clonotype was detected a few times. No antigen is known for it. The second PCR ran roughly 7 to 11 cycles with a sample-barcoded 5' primer and J-beta primers. TCRdb redid the calling of the 5' RACE reads with MiXCR, one entry per CDR3 protein. The profile shows around 1,000,000 distinct CDR3 sequences, approximately 25% of them singletons. Study-wide findings and caveats: CMV status of donors was not determined, possibly confounding expanded clonotype changes.

The total RNA that was extracted per sample amounted to at least 5 micrograms. V dropped 3 bases and J dropped 4 bases, with 19 bases sitting between them. The germline V gene encodes CDR1 SQVTM and CDR2 ANQGSEA. The CDR3 totals 15 residues. The same sample was also used in a study of T cells of mothers and their children. That report notes: A few healthy Caucasian mothers served as donors, and their six children did as well. Maternal samples each gave over 9 million TCR beta CDR3 reads, and child samples about 3 million each.

The sequence was obtained from a girl aged 2 to 10 in good health. The sample consisted of blood. The chain uses TRBV29-1 and TRBJ2-7, with TRBD2 as a possible D gene (5 bases). The CDR3 DNA sequence: TGCAGCGTTGATCTTGAGGGATTAGAGATTTACGAGCAGTACTTC. Amino acids: CSVDLEGLEIYEQYF.